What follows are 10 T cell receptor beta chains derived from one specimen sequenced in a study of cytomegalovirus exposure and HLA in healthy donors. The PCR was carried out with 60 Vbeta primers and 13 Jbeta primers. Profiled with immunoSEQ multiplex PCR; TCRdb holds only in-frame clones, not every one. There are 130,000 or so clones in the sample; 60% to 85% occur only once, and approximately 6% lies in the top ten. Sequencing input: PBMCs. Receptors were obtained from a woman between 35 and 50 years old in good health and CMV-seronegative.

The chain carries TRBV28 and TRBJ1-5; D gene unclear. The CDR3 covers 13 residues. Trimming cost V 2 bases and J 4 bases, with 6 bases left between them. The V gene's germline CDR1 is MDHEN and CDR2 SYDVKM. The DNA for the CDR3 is TGTGCCAGCAGTTTAAATCAGAATCAGCCCCAGCATTTT. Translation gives CASSLNQNQPQHF.

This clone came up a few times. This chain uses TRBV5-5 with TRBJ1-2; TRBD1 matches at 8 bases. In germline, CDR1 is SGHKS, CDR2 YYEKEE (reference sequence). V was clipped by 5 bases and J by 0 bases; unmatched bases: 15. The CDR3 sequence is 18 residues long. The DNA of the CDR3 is TGTGCCAGCAGTTTTTCCTCCAGGGGGCAGAGAGCTAACTATGGCTACACCTTC. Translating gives CASSFSSRGQRANYGYTF.

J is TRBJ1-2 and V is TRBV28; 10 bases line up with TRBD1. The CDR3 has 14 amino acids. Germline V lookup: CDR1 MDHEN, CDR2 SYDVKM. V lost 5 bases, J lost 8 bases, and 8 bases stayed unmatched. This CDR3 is CASSPGDRGGGYTF. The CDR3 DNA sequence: TGTGCCAGCAGTCCAGGGGACAGGGGAGGAGGCTACACCTTC.

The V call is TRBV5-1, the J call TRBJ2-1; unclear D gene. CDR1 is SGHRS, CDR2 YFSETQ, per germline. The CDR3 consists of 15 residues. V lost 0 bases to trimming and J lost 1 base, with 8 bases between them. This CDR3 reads CASSLGFTSYNEQFF. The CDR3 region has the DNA TGCGCCAGCAGCTTGGGTTTTACATCCTACAATGAGCAGTTCTTC.

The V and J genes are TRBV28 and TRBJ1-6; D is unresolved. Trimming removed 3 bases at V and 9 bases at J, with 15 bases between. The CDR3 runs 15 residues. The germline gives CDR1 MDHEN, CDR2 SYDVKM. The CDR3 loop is CASSFRAARVSPLHF. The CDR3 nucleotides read TGTGCCAGCAGTTTCCGCGCGGCTAGAGTTTCACCCCTCCACTTT.

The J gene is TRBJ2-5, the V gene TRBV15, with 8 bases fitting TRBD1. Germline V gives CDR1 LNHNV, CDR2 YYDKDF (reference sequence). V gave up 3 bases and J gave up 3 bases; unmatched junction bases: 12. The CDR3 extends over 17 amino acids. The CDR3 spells CATSSAFRTGTKETQYF. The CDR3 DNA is TGTGCCACCAGCAGCGCTTTCAGGACAGGGACAAAAGAGACCCAGTACTTC.

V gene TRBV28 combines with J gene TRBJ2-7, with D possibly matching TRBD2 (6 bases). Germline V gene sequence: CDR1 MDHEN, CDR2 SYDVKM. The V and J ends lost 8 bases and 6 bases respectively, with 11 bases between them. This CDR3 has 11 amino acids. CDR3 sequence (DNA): TGTGCCAGCGGGGGGATCGGCGAGCAGTACTTC. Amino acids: CASGGIGEQYF.

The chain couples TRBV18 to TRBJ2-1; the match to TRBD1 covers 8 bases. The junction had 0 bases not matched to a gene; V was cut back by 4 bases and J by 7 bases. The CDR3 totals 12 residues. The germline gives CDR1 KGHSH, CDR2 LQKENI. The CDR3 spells CASSHRGNEQFF. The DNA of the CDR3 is TGTGCCAGCTCACACAGGGGGAATGAGCAGTTCTTC.

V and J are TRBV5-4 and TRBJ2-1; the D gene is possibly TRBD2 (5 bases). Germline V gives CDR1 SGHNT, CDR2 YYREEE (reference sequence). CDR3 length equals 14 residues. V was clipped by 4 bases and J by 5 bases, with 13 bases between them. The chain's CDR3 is CASSALWENNEQFF. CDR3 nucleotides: TGTGCCAGCAGCGCACTTTGGGAGAACAATGAGCAGTTCTTC.

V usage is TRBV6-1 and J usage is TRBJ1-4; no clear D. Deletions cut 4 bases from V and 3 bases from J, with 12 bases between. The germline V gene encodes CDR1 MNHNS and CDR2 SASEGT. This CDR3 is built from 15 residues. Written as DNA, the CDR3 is TGTGCCAGCAGTGCCTCAGGAATGTCTAATGAAAAACTGTTTTTT. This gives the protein CASSASGMSNEKLFF.